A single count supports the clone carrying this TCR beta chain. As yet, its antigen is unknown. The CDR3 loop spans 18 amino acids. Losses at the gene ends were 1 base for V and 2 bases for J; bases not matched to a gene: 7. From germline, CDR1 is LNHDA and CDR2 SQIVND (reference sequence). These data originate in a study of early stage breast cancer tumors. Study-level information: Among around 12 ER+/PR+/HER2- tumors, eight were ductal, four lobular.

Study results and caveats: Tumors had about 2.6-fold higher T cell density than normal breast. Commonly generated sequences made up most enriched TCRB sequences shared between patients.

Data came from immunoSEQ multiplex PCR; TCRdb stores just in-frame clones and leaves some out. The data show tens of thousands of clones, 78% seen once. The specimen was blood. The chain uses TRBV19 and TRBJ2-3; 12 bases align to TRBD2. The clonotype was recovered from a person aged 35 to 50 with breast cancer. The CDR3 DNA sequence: TGTGCCAGTAGTATAGTGGTTCTAGCGGGAGGGCACACAGATACGCAGTATTTT. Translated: CASSIVVLAGGHTDTQYF.